This TCR beta chain appears in the sequencing data of a study of T cells in Graves' hyperthyroidism and ophthalmopathy. Findings of the study overall: A model of 13 V-J pairs discriminated ophthalmopathy from stable hyperthyroidism. Ophthalmopathy was identified by the model a median approximately 6.4 months ahead of onset.

Amplification of TCR beta CDR3 regions used RNA as the template. HTBI primers were employed in a first-round RT-PCR of the TCR CDR3. TCRdb used MiXCR to reprocess the multiplex PCR reads, holding one entry per CDR3 protein. The table records under 400,000 distinct CDR3 sequences, approximately 16% of them present only once. This clonotype was found many times. The antigen is undetermined. In patients aged 18 to 65, hyperthyroidism was newly diagnosed, with duration under 2 months. This sample holds PBMCs from around 9.9 ml fresh peripheral blood. The sequenced sample consisted of blood. The clonotype originates from a man younger than 40 with Graves' hyperthyroidism.

In DNA form, the CDR3 reads TGTGCCAGCAGCTTATCGAACGAGCAGTACTTC. Its protein is CASSLSNEQYF. The genes are TRBV11-1 and TRBJ2-7; no clear D gene. Trimming cost V 2 bases and J 5 bases, with 4 bases left between them. The length of the CDR3 is 11 residues. Looked up from germline, CDR1 is SGHAT and CDR2 is FQDESV (reference sequence).